The 16 T cell receptor beta chains presented below share a single source sample, sequenced in a study of PD-1 blockade in classical Hodgkin lymphoma. This table comes from immunoSEQ multiplex PCR, and its TCRdb copy is limited to in-frame clones, with some not included. The sample records about 24,000 clones, approximately 80% being singletons. Relapses following autologous stem cell transplantation were seen in all patients, with brentuximab vedotin exposure varying. Sequenced here: peripheral blood mononuclear cells (PBMCs), sampled before the second cycle of nivolumab. Every receptor here comes from a human donor with classical Hodgkin lymphoma.

The J gene is TRBJ1-1, the V gene TRBV6-1; perhaps TRBD1 as D (5 bases). Germline assignment: CDR1 MNHNS and CDR2 SASEGT. V was pared by 7 bases and J by 1 base, with 13 bases between. The CDR3 consists of 14 residues. CDR3 in amino acids: CASIRGQANTEAFF. The CDR3 nucleotides read TGTGCCAGCATTAGGGGTCAGGCGAACACTGAAGCTTTCTTT.

The V call is TRBV11-1, the J call TRBJ2-7, with 7 bases fitting TRBD1. The CDR3 extends over 12 amino acids. The V gene end was trimmed by 5 bases and the J gene end by 4 bases; junction bases not matched to a gene: 2. The germline CDR1 and CDR2 sequences are SGHAT and FQDESV (reference sequence). This CDR3 reads CASSRQGYEQYF. As DNA, the CDR3 is TGTGCCAGCAGCCGACAGGGTTACGAGCAGTACTTC.

The chain recombines TRBV5-1 with TRBJ2-7; D remains unclear. This CDR3 has 14 residues. Germline V lookup: CDR1 SGHRS, CDR2 YFSETQ. The germline V and J ends were trimmed by 0 bases and 3 bases, with 10 bases remaining between them. CDR3 loop: CASSLVNGVYEQYF. In nucleotides, the CDR3 is TGCGCCAGCAGCTTGGTAAATGGGGTCTACGAGCAGTACTTC.

This chain uses TRBV7-9 with TRBJ2-3; D is unclear. The CDR3 runs to 14 residues. V was cut by 2 bases and J by 4 bases, with 10 bases left in between. Germline V lookup: CDR1 SEHNR, CDR2 FQNEAQ (reference sequence). The CDR3: CASSLTVVADTQYF. As DNA, the CDR3 is TGTGCCAGCAGCTTAACCGTTGTCGCAGATACGCAGTATTTT.

By share of the sample, this clone is medium-sized (0.01 to 0.1%). The rearrangement joins TRBV7-9 to TRBJ1-6; maybe TRBD1 (5 bases). Germline assignment: CDR1 SEHNR and CDR2 FQNEAQ (reference sequence). The length of the CDR3 is 14 residues. Trimming removed 3 bases from V and 9 bases from J, with 12 bases in between. In DNA form, the CDR3 reads TGTGCCAGCAGCTTCGGTCAGGGTGGTTCACCCCTCCACTTT. This gives the protein CASSFGQGGSPLHF.

The chain combines TRBV19 with TRBJ2-4; 9 bases agree with TRBD1. Per germline, CDR1 LNHDA and CDR2 SQIVND (reference sequence). CDR3 length: 14 residues. The V gene end was trimmed by 10 bases and the J gene end by 6 bases; junction bases not matched to a gene: 10. The CDR3 nucleotides are TGTGCCACAAGTGGCGGGACAGGGAGAAACATTCAGTACTTC. Protein product: CATSGGTGRNIQYF.

J is TRBJ2-1 and V is TRBV5-1; 10 bases are a match to TRBD2. The CDR3 has 17 residues. The germline gives CDR1 SGHRS, CDR2 YFSETQ. J gave up 0 bases and V 2 bases, and 5 bases lay outside the gene matches. The CDR3 nucleotides read TGCGCCAGCAGCTTTTTTAGCGGGGGGAGCTCCTACAATGAGCAGTTCTTC. Its translation is CASSFFSGGSSYNEQFF.

V and J are TRBV27 and TRBJ1-2; TRBD1 matches 7 bases. With 6 bases clipped from V and 8 bases from J, the junction kept 15 bases outside the gene matches. There are 15 residues in the CDR3. Per germline, CDR1 MNHEY and CDR2 SMNVEV (reference sequence). The CDR3 sequence is CASSSRGKGAGGYTF. The DNA of the CDR3 is TGTGCCAGCAGCTCTCGGGGCAAGGGGGCGGGGGGCTACACCTTC.

The rearrangement joins TRBV2 to TRBJ2-3; tentatively, D is TRBD1 (8 bases). Germline lookup yields CDR1 SNHLY and CDR2 FYNNEI. CDR3 length equals 16 residues. The germline V and J ends were trimmed by 2 bases and 4 bases, with 16 bases remaining between them. The CDR3, as DNA: TGTGCCAGCAGTGAAAGCGGGACAGGCGGCCCAGATACGCAGTATTTT. Translated: CASSESGTGGPDTQYF.

This chain connects TRBV2 to TRBJ2-2; the D is unclear. This CDR3 region has 16 residues. The V gene's germline CDR1 is SNHLY and CDR2 FYNNEI. V was clipped by 6 bases and J by 0 bases, with 14 bases between them. CDR3 protein: CASRGRVAANTGELFF. The CDR3, as DNA: TGTGCCAGCAGAGGAAGGGTAGCAGCGAACACCGGGGAGCTGTTTTTT. Combining the CDR3 with reference TRBV2 and TRBJ2-2 gives the whole variable domain EPEVTQTPSHQVTQMGQEVILRCVPISNHLYFYWYRQILGQKVEFLVSFYNNEISEKSEIFDDQFSVERPDGSNFTLKIRSTKLEDSAMYFCASRGRVAANTGELFFGEGSRLTVL.

The chain couples TRBV5-6 to TRBJ2-5, with a tentative D call TRBD2 (7 bases). This CDR3 is built from 15 residues. CDR1 is SGHDT and CDR2 is YYEEEE in the germline V gene. V was shortened by 0 bases and J by 5 bases, with 14 bases between the two germline ends. CDR3: CASSLAKGGIETQYF. DNA for the CDR3: TGTGCCAGCAGCTTGGCCAAGGGGGGGATTGAGACCCAGTACTTC.

The chain employs TRBV6-5 and TRBJ2-7, with TRBD1 matching over 11 bases. The CDR3 has 15 residues. Germline V gene sequence: CDR1 MNHEY, CDR2 SVGAGI. The J segment lost 8 bases and the V segment lost 0 bases, leaving 6 bases of the junction unmatched. CDR3 protein: CASSYSDRGPVQQYF. The CDR3 DNA follows: TGTGCCAGCAGTTACTCGGACAGGGGGCCCGTCCAGCAGTACTTC.

This clone was found once. J is TRBJ2-3 and V is TRBV19; D unclear. The CDR3 consists of 16 residues. Germline V gene sequence: CDR1 LNHDA, CDR2 SQIVND (reference sequence). The germline V and J ends were trimmed by 3 bases and 2 bases, with 15 bases remaining between them. The CDR3 sequence: CASSIRMKRNTDTQYF. The CDR3, as DNA: TGTGCCAGTAGTATTAGGATGAAGAGAAACACAGATACGCAGTATTTT.

V gene TRBV18 combines with J gene TRBJ1-4, with D tentatively TRBD1 (5 bases). CDR1 and CDR2 from the germline V gene are KGHSH and LQKENI. CDR3 length equals 14 residues. V lost 1 base, J lost 7 bases, and 10 bases lay in between. The CDR3 region is CASSPRDFGEKLFF. The CDR3 nucleotides are TGTGCCAGCTCACCACGGGACTTTGGTGAAAAACTGTTTTTT.

This sequence joins TRBV27 and TRBJ2-5; D assignment may be TRBD1 or TRBD2 (5 bases each). Trimming removed 9 bases at V and 5 bases at J, with 16 bases between. CDR3 size: 13 residues. Germline loops: CDR1 MNHEY, CDR2 SMNVEV (reference sequence). As DNA, the CDR3 is TGTGCCAGACTGATCGGGGCGCAGGAGACCCAGTACTTC. It yields the protein CARLIGAQETQYF.

This rearrangement joins TRBV9 to TRBJ2-1; the match to TRBD2 covers 7 bases. Germline V CDR1 and CDR2: SGDLS, YYNGEE. J gave up 0 bases and V 3 bases, and 12 bases lay outside the gene matches. The CDR3 is 18 amino acids. CDR3 nucleotide sequence: TGTGCCAGCAGCGCTGGCTTAGCGGGTGCCCACTCCTACAATGAGCAGTTCTTC. It yields the protein CASSAGLAGAHSYNEQFF.